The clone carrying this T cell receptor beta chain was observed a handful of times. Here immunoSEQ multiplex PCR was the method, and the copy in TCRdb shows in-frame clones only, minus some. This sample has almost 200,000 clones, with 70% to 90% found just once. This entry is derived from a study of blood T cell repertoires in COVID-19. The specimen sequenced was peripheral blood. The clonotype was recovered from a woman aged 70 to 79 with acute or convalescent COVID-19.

CDR3 sequence: CASSLSGRAADTQYF. The CDR3 nucleotides read TGCGCCAGCAGCTTGTCAGGCAGGGCCGCAGATACGCAGTATTTT. The genes are TRBV5-1 and TRBJ2-3; possibly TRBD1 for D (5 bases). V was clipped by 1 base and J by 4 bases, with 13 bases between them. Germline V gives CDR1 SGHRS, CDR2 YFSETQ. This CDR3 has 15 amino acids.